A single sample is the source of the 14 T cell receptor beta chains below, sequenced in a study of tumor-infiltrating lymphocytes in localized non-small cell lung cancer. The protocol was immunoSEQ multiplex PCR, while the TCRdb copy is restricted to in-frame clones and leaves out a portion. The table shows approximately 12,000 clones, with 66% occurring only once. Sequencing was carried out using lung tumor tissue. All receptors derive from a human donor with non-small cell lung cancer.

The CDR3 sequence is CASSLLLDTYTEAFF. CDR3 sequence (DNA): TGTGCCAGCAGCTTGCTTTTGGATACTTACACTGAAGCTTTCTTT. The J gene is TRBJ1-1, the V gene TRBV11-2; D unclear. The CDR3 totals 15 residues. Germline CDR1 reads SGHAT; CDR2 reads FQNNGV. Trimming pared 3 bases from V and 3 bases from J, leaving 14 bases between.

This clone is labeled medium-sized. This rearrangement joins TRBV1 to TRBJ2-1; the table calls TRBD2, which could not be checked here. TRBV1 is noted as a pseudogene. The CDR3 runs 19 residues. The CDR3 sequence: CTSSQDGLAGVTSYNEQFF. The CDR3 DNA sequence: TGCACCAGCAGCCAAGATGGGCTAGCGGGGGTCACATCCTACAATGAGCAGTTCTTC.

The CDR3 nucleotides read TGTGCCAGCAGCTTGGGCAGGGGCAGAAACACCGGGGAGCTGTTTTTT. This sequence encodes CASSLGRGRNTGELFF. This chain links TRBV5-4 with TRBJ2-2; D might be TRBD1 (6 bases). Trimming took off 0 bases at V and 2 bases at J, with 11 bases between the two ends. The CDR3 runs to 16 residues. Germline CDR1 is SGHNT and CDR2 is YYREEE (reference sequence).

The rearrangement uses TRBV30 and TRBJ2-5; TRBD1 is a possible D gene (6 bases). Looked up from germline, CDR1 is GTSNPN and CDR2 is SVGIG (reference sequence). The CDR3 has 14 amino acids. V shed 3 bases and J shed 4 bases, with 15 bases lying between them. The CDR3 region is CAWRKTGLRETQYF. CDR3 DNA sequence: TGTGCCTGGAGGAAAACAGGGCTGCGAGAGACCCAGTACTTC.

This clone was observed a few times. The rearrangement uses TRBV5-1 and TRBJ1-1; D perhaps matches TRBD1 (6 bases). There are 12 residues in the CDR3. The V gene lost 2 bases and the J gene lost 7 bases, with 9 bases spanning the gap. The germline V gene has CDR1 SGHRS and CDR2 YFSETQ. CDR3 nucleotide sequence: TGCGCCAGCAGCTTAGGACAGAGTGAAGCTTTCTTT. Translating gives CASSLGQSEAFF.

V gene TRBV5-1 combines with J gene TRBJ1-5; D is unresolved. Trimming pared 3 bases from V and 5 bases from J, leaving 9 bases between. Germline CDR1 reads SGHRS; CDR2 reads YFSETQ. The CDR3 spans 13 residues. CDR3 amino acids: CASSYFPDQPQHF. The DNA of the CDR3 is TGCGCCAGCAGCTACTTTCCCGATCAGCCCCAGCATTTT.

CDR3 coding DNA: TGTGCCAGCTCGATGGGAGGAACGGCAGATACGCAGTATTTT. Its protein product is CASSMGGTADTQYF. The chain couples TRBV18 to TRBJ2-3; maybe TRBD2 (6 bases). Germline V CDR1 and CDR2: KGHSH, LQKENI. The CDR3 loop spans 14 amino acids. V shed 6 bases and J shed 4 bases, with 14 bases lying between them.

The chain couples TRBV6-6 to TRBJ2-2, with 9 bases that match TRBD2. Per the germline V gene, CDR1 is MNHNY and CDR2 is SVGAGI (reference sequence). Trimming took 6 bases from V and 5 from J; bases not matched to a gene: 7. The CDR3 loop spans 15 amino acids. As DNA, the CDR3 is TGTGCCAGCAGAATCAGACTAGCGGAAACCGGGGAGCTGTTTTTT. Residues: CASRIRLAETGELFF.

The J gene is TRBJ2-7, the V gene TRBV20-1; D possibly uses TRBD1 or TRBD2 (5 bases each). The germline gives CDR1 DFQATT, CDR2 SNEGSKA (reference sequence). The CDR3 has 11 amino acids. V was pared by 3 bases and J by 4 bases, with 7 bases between. The CDR3 coding sequence is TGCAGTGCTAGTGAGGGGTACGAGCAGTACTTC. This gives the protein CSASEGYEQYF.

The chain is built from TRBV7-9 and TRBJ2-5; 13 bases are shared with TRBD2. Losses at the gene ends were 1 base for V and 5 bases for J; bases not matched to a gene: 13. The CDR3 has 19 residues. The germline CDR1 and CDR2 sequences are SEHNR and FQNEAQ (reference sequence). This chain's CDR3 is CASSLGPRLAGGARETQYF. For the CDR3, the DNA is TGTGCCAGCAGCTTAGGGCCGAGACTAGCGGGAGGTGCCCGGGAGACCCAGTACTTC.

The rearrangement joins TRBV29-1 to TRBJ2-7; D is uncertain. CDR1 and CDR2 from the germline V gene are SQVTM and ANQGSEA. The CDR3 consists of 13 residues. The V end was cut by 6 bases, the J end by 4 bases, with 16 bases between. DNA of the CDR3: TGCAGCGTCACGGACGGCAACTTGTACGAGCAGTACTTC. Protein: CSVTDGNLYEQYF.

The chain joins TRBV7-9 to TRBJ2-5, with D tentatively TRBD1 (6 bases). V was pared by 5 bases and J by 4 bases, with 23 bases between. CDR1 SEHNR and CDR2 FQNEAQ come from the germline V gene (reference sequence). The CDR3 extends over 17 amino acids. This CDR3 reads CASSHSTGNREVETQYF. The DNA for the CDR3 is TGTGCCAGCAGCCACTCTACCGGGAACAGGGAAGTAGAGACCCAGTACTTC. The full variable domain, with the rest looked up from reference TRBV7-9 and TRBJ2-5, is DTGVSQNPRHKITKRGQNVTFRCDPISEHNRLYWYRQTLGQGPEFLTYFQNEAQLEKSRLLSDRFSAERPKGSFSTLEIQRTEQGDSAMYLCASSHSTGNREVETQYFGPGTRLLVL.

The V gene is TRBV9, the J gene TRBJ2-2; D is undetermined. With 0 bases removed from V and 6 bases from J, the gap between germline ends came to 3 bases. Germline V CDR1 and CDR2: SGDLS, YYNGEE. The CDR3 is made up of 12 amino acids. CDR3 coding DNA: TGTGCCAGCAGCGTAGGTCCCGGGGAGCTGTTTTTT. This sequence encodes CASSVGPGELFF.

The V gene is TRBV15, the J gene TRBJ1-2; 7 bases line up with TRBD1. Germline CDR1 LNHNV, CDR2 YYDKDF (reference sequence). The CDR3 has 16 residues. The J segment lost 0 bases and the V segment lost 4 bases, leaving 8 bases of the junction unmatched. The CDR3 nucleotides are TGTGCCACCAGCAAAGCCGGGACAGCTGCTAACTATGGCTACACCTTC. Its protein is CATSKAGTAANYGYTF.